The present T cell receptor beta chain was sequenced within a study of identical twins. General study points: Surplus twin overlap in beta out-of-frame sequences was less pronounced.

Per germline, CDR1 SGHDN and CDR2 FVKESK. The CDR3 is made up of 15 amino acids. The ends were cut back, 0 bases at V and 2 bases at J, with 8 bases in the middle. Regarding this clonotype: What it recognizes is unknown.

Using its own MiXCR run on the 5' RACE reads, TCRdb lists one record per CDR3 protein. The sample holds 280,000 or so distinct CDR3 sequences, roughly 8.6% seen once. In addition, the sample was reused for a study of yellow fever vaccine responses in identical twins. As that report states: The authors reported partly convergent, partly personalized vaccine responses in identical twins.

This TCR was sampled from a woman in her late teens or twenties in good health. The gene calls are TRBV14 and TRBJ2-1; D not certain. Sequenced: memory (CD45RO+) T cells sorted from blood. The CDR3 region has the DNA TGTGCCAGCAGCCAAGAAAGGCACCCCTACAATGAGCAGTTCTTC. It is translated as CASSQERHPYNEQFF.